These 21 T cell receptor beta chains were all obtained from the same sample, sequenced in a study of vaccination effects on CD4 cells after COVID-19. Following 10 days of culture, CD4+ T cells were isolated. The antigens of these receptors remain unknown. Measured with immunoSEQ multiplex PCR; TCRdb has only the in-frame clones, and not every one. The sample includes 70,000 or so clones, roughly 80% of them seen just once. The input for sequencing was CD4+ T cells from PBMCs cultured without peptide, taken before COVID-19 vaccination. The receptors here all came from a human donor who received a COVID-19 vaccine.

The chain joins TRBV5-1 to TRBJ2-3; TRBD2 aligns across 8 bases. The V segment lost 7 bases and the J segment 5 bases; nucleotides outside the gene matches: 15. Germline CDR1 reads SGHRS; CDR2 reads YFSETQ. The CDR3 sequence is 16 residues long. The CDR3 loop reads CASQDISGTLGDTQYF. CDR3 sequence (DNA): TGCGCCAGCCAGGATATTAGCGGGACATTGGGAGATACGCAGTATTTT.

The chain combines TRBV5-1 with TRBJ2-1, with 9 bases matching TRBD1. The CDR3 has 17 residues. Germline values: CDR1 SGHRS, CDR2 YFSETQ. V was clipped by 3 bases and J by 4 bases; unmatched bases: 11. The CDR3 loop is CASSSRTGEVLYNEQFF. The CDR3 region has the DNA TGCGCCAGCAGCTCCAGGACAGGGGAAGTCCTATACAATGAGCAGTTCTTC.

This clone was counted a few times. This chain connects TRBV2 to TRBJ2-7; D is possibly TRBD1 (5 bases). From germline, CDR1 is SNHLY and CDR2 FYNNEI. The CDR3 extends over 12 amino acids. This CDR3 reads CAPNGQGYEQYV. The CDR3 DNA follows: TGTGCACCAAACGGTCAGGGCTACGAGCAGTACGTC.

The rearrangement links TRBV24-1 to TRBJ2-6, with D maybe TRBD2 (6 bases). There are 18 residues in the CDR3. V was clipped by 3 bases and J by 4 bases, with 18 bases between them. Germline CDR1 KGHDR, CDR2 SFDVKD. The CDR3 DNA reads TGTGCCACCAGTGATGCCATGACGGGGAGGTTGGGGGCCAACGTCCTGACTTTC. Encoded protein: CATSDAMTGRLGANVLTF.

V is TRBV18 and J is TRBJ2-2; 8 bases are shared with TRBD1. With 5 bases clipped from V and 1 base from J, the junction kept 9 bases outside the gene matches. Germline V gene sequence: CDR1 KGHSH, CDR2 LQKENI. The CDR3 totals 17 residues. CDR3 bases: TGTGCCAGCTCATCGCGGCAGGGGGCAGAGAACACCGGGGAGCTGTTTTTT. It is translated as CASSSRQGAENTGELFF.

The chain employs TRBV24-1 and TRBJ2-1; a weak D match, TRBD1 (6 bases). Germline CDR1 KGHDR, CDR2 SFDVKD. This CDR3 contains 16 residues. Trimming shortened V by 2 bases and J by 2 bases, and 12 bases separated the two germline ends. CDR3 nucleotides: TGTGCCACCAGTGATTACGCGAGGGGGACCTACAATGAGCAGTTCTTC. Its protein product is CATSDYARGTYNEQFF.

The rearrangement joins TRBV6-5 to TRBJ2-3; D is possibly TRBD2 (6 bases). Per germline, CDR1 MNHEY and CDR2 SVGAGI. V dropped 5 bases and J dropped 8 bases, with 20 bases sitting between them. The CDR3 totals 15 residues. CDR3 sequence: CASSLPGTGQSTQYF. The DNA for the CDR3 is TGTGCCAGCAGTCTCCCGGGGACTGGGCAAAGTACGCAGTATTTT.

The V gene is TRBV3-1 (or the pseudogene TRBV3-2), the J gene TRBJ2-1, with D possibly matching TRBD2 (5 bases). Trimming removed 6 bases at V and 7 bases at J, with 22 bases between. This CDR3 has 16 amino acids. The germline gives CDR1 LGHDT, CDR2 YNNKEL (reference sequence). The CDR3 region is CASSDRAGGYGNEQFF. For the CDR3, the DNA is TGTGCCAGCAGTGATAGGGCCGGAGGATATGGGAATGAGCAGTTCTTC.

The genes are TRBV11-1 and TRBJ2-7, with a possible D match to TRBD1 (5 bases). V was cut by 3 bases and J by 3 bases, with 15 bases left in between. Germline V lookup: CDR1 SGHAT, CDR2 FQDESV (reference sequence). The length of the CDR3 is 15 residues. The CDR3 spells CASSFGTGTLYEQYV. The DNA for the CDR3 is TGTGCCAGCAGCTTTGGCACAGGAACCCTCTACGAGCAGTACGTC.

The chain is built from TRBV5-5 and TRBJ1-2; a possible D gene is TRBD1 (5 bases). From germline, CDR1 is SGHKS and CDR2 YYEKEE (reference sequence). This CDR3 spans 15 amino acids. V was clipped by 1 base and J by 2 bases, with 12 bases between them. DNA of the CDR3: TGTGCCAGCAGCTTGAAAGGGGATTACAACTATGGCTACACCTTC. It is translated as CASSLKGDYNYGYTF.

V and J are TRBV5-6 and TRBJ2-3, with D possibly matching TRBD1 (5 bases). The germline V gene encodes CDR1 SGHDT and CDR2 YYEEEE. This CDR3 region has 14 residues. Between the trimmed V and J ends, which lost 0 bases and 1 base, there was a span of 6 bases. The CDR3 region is CASSLARGTDTQYF. For the CDR3, the DNA is TGTGCCAGCAGCTTGGCCAGGGGCACAGATACGCAGTATTTT. Supplemented by reference TRBV5-6 and TRBJ2-3, the full variable domain reads DAGVTQSPTHLIKTRGQQVTLRCSPKSGHDTVSWYQQALGQGPQFIFQYYEEEERQRGNFPDRFSGHQFPNYSSELNVNALLLGDSALYLCASSLARGTDTQYFGPGTRLTVL.

The rearrangement joins TRBV13 to TRBJ1-1; D gene unclear. V was pared by 5 bases and J by 5 bases, with 12 bases between. Germline V gene data show CDR1 as PRHDT and CDR2 as FYEKMQ (reference sequence). The CDR3 loop spans 13 amino acids. CDR3 protein: CASSKSGRTEAFF. In nucleotides, the CDR3 is TGTGCCAGCAGCAAAAGCGGGAGGACTGAAGCTTTCTTT.

The gene calls are TRBV5-6 and TRBJ1-4; 8 bases are shared with TRBD1. The CDR3 length is 15 residues. The junction had 8 bases not matched to a gene; V was cut back by 4 bases and J by 6 bases. Germline CDR1 is SGHDT and CDR2 is YYEEEE. The CDR3 nucleotides read TGTGCCAGCAGCGCCAAGACAGGGGCGTATGAAAAACTGTTTTTT. Protein product: CASSAKTGAYEKLFF.

The chain links TRBV6-6 to TRBJ2-7, with D possibly TRBD1 on 6 matching bases. The germline V gene encodes CDR1 MNHNY and CDR2 SVGAGI (reference sequence). The CDR3 extends over 15 amino acids. V lost 0 bases to trimming and J lost 6 bases, with 15 bases between them. In DNA form, the CDR3 reads TGTGCCAGCAGTTACTCGAGGGGGAAAGGGGTCGAGCAGTACGTC. Its translation is CASSYSRGKGVEQYV.

DNA of the CDR3: TGTGCCAGCAGCTTGGAGGACACTGAAGCTTTCTTT. It translates to CASSLEDTEAFF. The genes are TRBV7-9 and TRBJ1-1; D is unclear. V was trimmed by 3 bases and J by 3 bases, leaving 5 bases between them. In germline, CDR1 is SEHNR, CDR2 FQNEAQ (reference sequence). This CDR3 has 12 residues.

The V gene is TRBV18, the J gene TRBJ1-6; 7 positions match TRBD1. Trimming took 5 bases from V and 6 from J; bases not matched to a gene: 4. This CDR3 region has 14 residues. Germline CDR1 and CDR2: KGHSH and LQKENI. The CDR3 sequence: CASSSDRVNSPLHF. CDR3 coding DNA: TGTGCCAGCTCATCTGACAGGGTTAATTCACCCCTCCACTTT. The full variable domain, with the rest looked up from reference TRBV18 and TRBJ1-6, is NAGVMQNPRHLVRRRGQEARLRCSPMKGHSHVYWYRQLPEEGLKFMVYLQKENIIDESGMPKERFSAEFPKEGPSILRIQQVVRGDSAAYFCASSSDRVNSPLHFGNGTRLTVT.

This sequence joins TRBV27 and TRBJ1-3; no firm D call. The CDR3 has 15 residues. Germline V CDR1 and CDR2: MNHEY, SMNVEV (reference sequence). Trimming removed 5 bases at V and 4 bases at J, with 15 bases between. The CDR3 nucleotides read TGTGCCAGCAGTGGGCCCGGGGTGGGCGGAAACACCATATATTTT. Translating gives CASSGPGVGGNTIYF.

The chain links TRBV19 to TRBJ2-2, with 9 bases that match TRBD1. Per germline, CDR1 LNHDA and CDR2 SQIVND (reference sequence). V shed 6 bases and J 0 bases; nucleotides not matched to a gene: 5. This CDR3 has 16 residues. The CDR3, as DNA: TGTGCCAGTAGATCACGGACAGGGGCGAACACCGGGGAGCTGTTTTTT. Its translation is CASRSRTGANTGELFF.

This chain connects TRBV10-1 to TRBJ2-3, with D unclear. In germline, CDR1 is WNHNN, CDR2 SYGVQD (reference sequence). V lost 8 bases, J lost 3 bases, and 15 bases lay in between. The CDR3 contains 14 residues. CDR3 loop: CASREGTSTDTQYF. CDR3 bases: TGCGCCAGCCGCGAAGGAACTTCGACAGATACGCAGTATTTT.

CDR3 sequence reads: CSGSGTNEQFF. CDR3 in DNA: TGCAGTGGTAGCGGTACAAATGAGCAGTTCTTC. V is TRBV20-1 and J is TRBJ2-1; D may be TRBD2 (6 bases). Per the germline V gene, CDR1 is DFQATT and CDR2 is SNEGSKA (reference sequence). Deletions cut 7 bases from V and 7 bases from J, with 11 bases between. The length of the CDR3 is 11 residues.

V usage is TRBV5-1 and J usage is TRBJ1-4; 7 bases match TRBD1. The junction had 8 bases not matched to a gene; V was cut back by 4 bases and J by 8 bases. The CDR3 runs to 14 residues. Germline CDR1 and CDR2: SGHRS and YFSETQ. In nucleotides, the CDR3 is TGCGCCAGCAGCGTGAGGGGGCCGGGGGAAAAACTGTTTTTT. Protein: CASSVRGPGEKLFF.